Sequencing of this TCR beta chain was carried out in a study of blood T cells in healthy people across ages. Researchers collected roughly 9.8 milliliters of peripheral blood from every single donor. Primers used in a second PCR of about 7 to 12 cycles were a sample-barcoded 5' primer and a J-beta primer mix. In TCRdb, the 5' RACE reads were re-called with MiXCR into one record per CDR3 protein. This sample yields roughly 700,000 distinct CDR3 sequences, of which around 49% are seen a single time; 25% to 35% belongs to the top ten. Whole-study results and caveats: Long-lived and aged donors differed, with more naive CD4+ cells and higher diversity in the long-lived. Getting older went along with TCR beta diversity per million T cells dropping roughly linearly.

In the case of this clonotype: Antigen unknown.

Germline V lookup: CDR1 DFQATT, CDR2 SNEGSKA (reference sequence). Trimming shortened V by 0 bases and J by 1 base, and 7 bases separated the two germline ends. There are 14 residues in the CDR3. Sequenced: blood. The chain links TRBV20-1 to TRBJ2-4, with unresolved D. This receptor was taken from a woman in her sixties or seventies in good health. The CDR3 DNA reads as TGCAGTGCTAGAGATCACGGGGCCAAAAACATTCAGTACTTC. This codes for CSARDHGAKNIQYF.